The source of this TCR beta chain is a study of cytomegalovirus exposure and HLA in healthy donors. This PCR relied on a set of 60 Vbeta primers and 13 Jbeta primers. Here immunoSEQ multiplex PCR was the method, and the copy in TCRdb shows in-frame clones only, minus some. The sample has more than 85,000 clones, 55% to 80% seen once; the top ten hold roughly 1.2%. The sample holds a few counts of this clone. CDR3 length equals 16 residues. CDR1 SGHRS and CDR2 YFSETQ come from the germline V gene. V lost 3 bases to trimming and J lost 4 bases, with 16 bases between them. The specimen sequenced was PBMCs. This chain uses TRBV5-1 with TRBJ2-2; perhaps TRBD2 as D (6 bases). This clonotype was obtained from a female donor in good health and CMV-seronegative. CDR3 in DNA: TGCGCCAGCAGCTACGCCCGGGACTCCCTCACCGGGGAGCTGTTTTTT. This translates into CASSYARDSLTGELFF.